The 27 T cell receptor beta chains listed next were all sequenced from one sample in a study of blood T cell repertoires in COVID-19. Here immunoSEQ multiplex PCR was the method, and the copy in TCRdb shows in-frame clones only, minus some. The table lists fewer than 350,000 clones, 85% of them singletons. The specimen was PBMCs or T cells enriched from blood (not recorded which). Receptor source: a woman in her thirties who had been exposed to COVID-19.

The chain couples TRBV11-3 to TRBJ2-2; 7 bases match TRBD1. V was clipped by 1 base and J by 7 bases; unmatched bases: 6. Germline V gene sequence: CDR1 SGHNT, CDR2 YENEEA. The CDR3 length is 15 residues. CDR3 DNA sequence: TGTGCCAGCAGCTTAGCCCCGGACAGGATCGGGGAGCTGTTTTTT. Translation: CASSLAPDRIGELFF.

J is TRBJ2-1 and V is TRBV29-1, with 7 bases that match TRBD2. Trimming cost V 3 bases and J 3 bases; bases outside gene matches: 5. The CDR3 has 14 amino acids. CDR1 and CDR2 (germline): SQVTM, ANQGSEA. In nucleotides, the CDR3 is TGCAGCGTTGATACCGAGCGGGGCTACAATGAGCAGTTCTTC. Amino acids: CSVDTERGYNEQFF.

The chain carries TRBV3-1 (or the pseudogene TRBV3-2) and TRBJ2-7; 7 bases match TRBD1. J was trimmed by 8 bases and V by 4 bases; bases with no gene match: 5. This CDR3 is 12 amino acids long. Germline CDR1 reads LGHDT; CDR2 reads YNNKEL (reference sequence). The CDR3 loop is CASSPDRVKQYF. The CDR3 DNA follows: TGTGCCAGCAGCCCCGACAGGGTAAAGCAGTACTTC.

The sample holds one count of this clone. J is TRBJ2-3 and V is TRBV9; 8 bases agree with TRBD2. After removal of 0 bases from V and 6 bases from J, the junction contained 3 bases not matched to a gene. Germline V gives CDR1 SGDLS, CDR2 YYNGEE. The CDR3 runs 14 residues. The CDR3 nucleotides read TGTGCCAGCAGCGTAGTCGGGGGGGTGGATACGCAGTATTTT. This encodes CASSVVGGVDTQYF.

The V and J genes are TRBV30 and TRBJ1-2, with unresolved D. The CDR3 contains 13 residues. The V gene lost 1 base and the J gene lost 4 bases, with 10 bases spanning the gap. Germline V gives CDR1 GTSNPN, CDR2 SVGIG (reference sequence). CDR3 residues: CAWSAEGTYGYTF. The CDR3 DNA is TGTGCCTGGAGTGCGGAGGGCACCTATGGCTACACCTTC.

This chain joins TRBV5-1 and TRBJ2-3; 12 nucleotides line up with TRBD1. Germline V gene lookup returns CDR1 SGHRS and CDR2 YFSETQ. The CDR3 covers 16 residues. V gave up 5 bases and J gave up 5 bases; unmatched junction bases: 9. CDR3 region: CASSSPGQGAGDTQYF. The CDR3 bases are TGCGCCAGCAGTAGTCCGGGACAGGGGGCAGGAGATACGCAGTATTTT. Combining the CDR3 with reference TRBV5-1 and TRBJ2-3 gives the whole variable domain KAGVTQTPRYLIKTRGQQVTLSCSPISGHRSVSWYQQTPGQGLQFLFEYFSETQRNKGNFPGRFSGRQFSNSRSEMNVSTLELGDSALYLCASSSPGQGAGDTQYFGPGTRLTVL.

The CDR3 loop reads CASGSGGLSLSPLHF. CDR3 DNA sequence: TGTGCCAGCGGCTCGGGGGGGCTTTCTTTGTCACCCCTCCACTTT. J is TRBJ1-6 and V is TRBV11-2, with D tentatively TRBD1 (6 bases). This CDR3 contains 15 residues. V gave up 8 bases and J gave up 10 bases, with 21 bases separating them. Germline V gives CDR1 SGHAT, CDR2 FQNNGV.

V and J are TRBV3-1 (or the pseudogene TRBV3-2) and TRBJ1-2; 9 positions agree with TRBD1. V gave up 3 bases and J gave up 6 bases; unmatched junction bases: 11. CDR1 is LGHDT, CDR2 YNNKEL, per germline (reference sequence). CDR3 length: 16 residues. This chain's CDR3 is CASSQTSGQGIHGYTF. The DNA of the CDR3 is TGTGCCAGCAGCCAGACCTCGGGACAGGGCATTCATGGCTACACCTTC.

The chain combines TRBV28 with TRBJ2-2, with TRBD2 as a possible D gene (5 bases). Germline CDR1 and CDR2: MDHEN and SYDVKM. V lost 8 bases and J lost 8, with 15 bases in between. This CDR3 is 13 amino acids long. DNA of the CDR3: TGTGCCAGCCGGGGAATTGCCGGAGGGGAGCTGTTTTTT. Translating gives CASRGIAGGELFF.

The J gene is TRBJ2-7, the V gene TRBV6-5; possibly TRBD1 for D (6 bases). V gave up 4 bases and J gave up 2 bases, with 12 bases separating them. The CDR3 runs to 14 residues. Germline lookup yields CDR1 MNHEY and CDR2 SVGAGI. Here the CDR3 reads CASSWSDRTYEQYF. DNA of the CDR3: TGTGCCAGCAGTTGGTCGGACAGAACCTACGAGCAGTACTTC.

V and J are TRBV11-2 and TRBJ2-5; D unclear. The CDR3 totals 13 residues. Trimming left V 3 bases short and J 5 bases short, with 10 bases between. Looked up from germline, CDR1 is SGHAT and CDR2 is FQNNGV. The CDR3 bases are TGTGCCAGCAGCTTCGTCGCGCGCGAGACCCAGTACTTC. Protein sequence: CASSFVARETQYF.

The chain couples TRBV24-1 to TRBJ2-1; D is unclear. Looked up from germline, CDR1 is KGHDR and CDR2 is SFDVKD. This CDR3 comprises 13 residues. The V and J ends lost 3 bases and 8 bases respectively, with 10 bases between them. CDR3 amino acids: CATSDRVFYEQFF. The CDR3, as DNA: TGTGCCACCAGTGATCGAGTATTCTATGAGCAGTTCTTC.

The genes are TRBV5-4 and TRBJ2-1, with 7 bases that match TRBD2. The CDR3 runs 16 residues. The V gene end was trimmed by 3 bases and the J gene end by 2 bases; junction bases not matched to a gene: 8. The germline V gene encodes CDR1 SGHNT and CDR2 YYREEE (reference sequence). The DNA for the CDR3 is TGTGCCAGCAGCTCGGGGCTAGCGGACACCTACAATGAGCAGTTCTTC. Translated: CASSSGLADTYNEQFF.

The sample holds one count of this clone. The chain employs TRBV12-5 and TRBJ2-1, with TRBD2 as a possible D gene (7 bases). Trimming removed 2 bases from V and 9 bases from J, with 17 bases in between. The CDR3 extends over 15 amino acids. Germline CDR1 reads LGHNT; CDR2 reads FRNRAP. The CDR3 DNA reads TGTGCTAGTGGTTTGCTTCTTGGACTAGGGGGTGAGCAGTTCTTC. It specifies CASGLLLGLGGEQFF.

The chain employs TRBV11-3 and TRBJ1-1; a possible D gene is TRBD1 (6 bases). Trimming took off 0 bases at V and 7 bases at J, with 9 bases between the two ends. Germline V gene sequence: CDR1 SGHNT, CDR2 YENEEA. The CDR3 loop spans 13 amino acids. The CDR3 is CASSLETGDEAFF. The CDR3 coding sequence is TGTGCCAGCAGCTTAGAGACAGGAGATGAAGCTTTCTTT. The complete variable domain, with remaining parts taken from reference TRBV11-3 and TRBJ1-1, reads EAGVVQSPRYKIIEKKQPVAFWCNPISGHNTLYWYLQNLGQGPELLIRYENEEAVDDSQLPKDRFSAERLKGVDSTLKIQPAELGDSAVYLCASSLETGDEAFFGQGTRLTVV.

This clone has more than one count but fewer than ten. The chain couples TRBV3-1 (or the pseudogene TRBV3-2) to TRBJ1-2; D is possibly TRBD1 (6 bases). V gave up 3 bases and J gave up 8 bases, with 16 bases separating them. Germline assignment: CDR1 LGHDT and CDR2 YNNKEL (reference sequence). The CDR3 is made up of 14 amino acids. The CDR3 loop is CASSQQQGAGGYTF. CDR3 coding DNA: TGTGCCAGCAGCCAGCAACAGGGTGCCGGGGGCTACACCTTC.

This chain joins TRBV28 and TRBJ1-5; the D gene is possibly TRBD1 (5 bases). The germline V gene encodes CDR1 MDHEN and CDR2 SYDVKM. Trimming pared 6 bases from V and 6 bases from J, leaving 15 bases between. CDR3 size: 14 residues. In DNA form, the CDR3 reads TGTGCCAGCAGGCTGGGGGGGAGTCGTCAGCCCCAGCATTTT. Amino acids: CASRLGGSRQPQHF.

The gene calls are TRBV6-5 and TRBJ2-7, with 9 bases identical to TRBD1. V lost 4 bases to trimming and J lost 4 bases; unmatched junction nucleotides: 8. This CDR3 is 15 amino acids long. Germline V gene sequence: CDR1 MNHEY, CDR2 SVGAGI. The CDR3 sequence: CASSFDRGTWYEQYF. CDR3 in DNA: TGTGCCAGCAGTTTCGACAGGGGGACTTGGTACGAGCAGTACTTC.

This chain's CDR3 is CASSQERDPASTQYF. CDR3 nucleotide sequence: TGCGCCAGCAGCCAAGAGCGGGACCCCGCGAGTACGCAGTATTTT. The V call is TRBV4-3, the J call TRBJ2-3; tentatively, D is TRBD2 (6 bases). The V and J ends lost 0 bases and 8 bases respectively, with 15 bases between them. The germline V gene encodes CDR1 LGHNA and CDR2 YSLEER. The CDR3 is made up of 15 amino acids.

This chain connects TRBV24-1 to TRBJ2-5; 8 nucleotides line up with TRBD1. The trim removed 4 bases at V and 5 bases at J, leaving 14 bases unmatched. Germline V gene lookup returns CDR1 KGHDR and CDR2 SFDVKD. CDR3 size: 17 residues. The CDR3 sequence: CATSDPSPPGGRETQYF. For the CDR3, the DNA is TGTGCCACCAGTGACCCAAGCCCCCCAGGGGGCCGGGAGACCCAGTACTTC.

This clone was recorded a few times. The chain couples TRBV9 to TRBJ1-2, with a weak D call TRBD1 (6 bases). CDR1 is SGDLS and CDR2 is YYNGEE in the germline V gene. This CDR3 has 13 amino acids. Trimming removed 4 bases at V and 3 bases at J, with 10 bases between. The CDR3 nucleotides are TGTGCCAGCAGCCCTCGACAGGACTATGGCTACACCTTC. Translated, it gives CASSPRQDYGYTF.

The V call is TRBV28, the J call TRBJ1-4; tentatively, D is TRBD1 (6 bases). The CDR3 is 15 residues long. Germline lookup yields CDR1 MDHEN and CDR2 SYDVKM. The ends were cut back, 5 bases at V and 7 bases at J, with 17 bases in the middle. Here the CDR3 reads CASSAQGYGGEKLFF. CDR3 sequence (DNA): TGTGCCAGCAGTGCCCAGGGGTACGGAGGTGAAAAACTGTTTTTT.

The chain has TRBV18 and TRBJ2-3; no reliable D call. Per germline, CDR1 KGHSH and CDR2 LQKENI. Trimming took off 8 bases at V and 3 bases at J, with 18 bases between the two ends. The CDR3 contains 15 residues. The CDR3 DNA follows: TGTGCCAGCGCCGCAGGTGGATCAAGAACAGATACGCAGTATTTT. This encodes CASAAGGSRTDTQYF.

Written as DNA, the CDR3 is TGTGCCACCAGTGACCCGACTAGCGGGACCGCAGATACGCAGTATTTT. Residues: CATSDPTSGTADTQYF. The chain couples TRBV24-1 to TRBJ2-3; 11 bases map to TRBD2. There are 16 residues in the CDR3. Germline V CDR1 and CDR2: KGHDR, SFDVKD. V shed 4 bases and J 4 bases; nucleotides not matched to a gene: 6.

The DNA of the CDR3 is TGTGCCAGCAGCAACTATCGAAGCGCCGGAAACACCATATATTTT. Protein sequence: CASSNYRSAGNTIYF. The rearrangement joins TRBV6-5 to TRBJ1-3; D unresolved. Trimming took 6 bases from V and 4 from J, leaving 16 bases between them. The germline gives CDR1 MNHEY, CDR2 SVGAGI. The CDR3 loop spans 15 amino acids.

This clone was picked up a small number of times. J is TRBJ1-2 and V is TRBV4-3, with a tentative D call TRBD1 (6 bases). CDR3 length equals 14 residues. Germline CDR1 reads LGHNA; CDR2 reads YSLEER. V lost 4 bases to trimming and J lost 8 bases, with 17 bases between them. CDR3 residues: CASSPLVQGSGYTF. The CDR3 DNA reads TGCGCCAGCAGCCCCCTGGTACAGGGTTCCGGCTACACCTTC.

The rearrangement links TRBV10-3 to TRBJ2-5; 8 nucleotides match TRBD1. The CDR3 covers 15 residues. The junction had 3 bases not matched to a gene; V was cut back by 0 bases and J by 3 bases. Germline assignment: CDR1 ENHRY and CDR2 SYGVKD. CDR3 protein: CAISESRGLEETQYF. Written as DNA, the CDR3 is TGTGCCATCAGTGAGTCCAGGGGGCTAGAAGAGACCCAGTACTTC.